This TCR beta chain was captured in a study of glioma-infiltrating T cells after dendritic cell vaccination. This CDR3 spans 16 amino acids. Trimming stripped 0 bases from V and 0 bases from J, with 8 bases between. Germline V gene sequence: CDR1 MNHEY, CDR2 SVGAGI. This clone was counted a single time. Assay used: immunoSEQ multiplex PCR; TCRdb lists only in-frame clones, some missing. The sample comprises roughly 87,000 clones, around four fifths of which are singletons, and less than 8% rests with the top ten. The time point: after dendritic cell vaccination, including at tumor progression/relapse.

The chain employs TRBV6-5 and TRBJ2-2; D remains unclear. The receptor's source is a human donor with glioblastoma. The sample here was blood, taken after dendritic cell vaccination. In nucleotides, the CDR3 is TGTGCCAGCAGTTACTCGATGGCGGCGAACACCGGGGAGCTGTTTTTT. Translating gives CASSYSMAANTGELFF.